Listed below are T cell receptor beta chains from one sample, sequenced in a study of siplizumab effects on memory and regulatory T cells. The repertoire was sequenced with immunoSEQ multiplex PCR; TCRdb's copy has only in-frame clones and lacks some. The sample has some 100,000 clones, roughly nine tenths seen once. Material: Tregs sorted from blood. These receptors all stem from a human donor in good health. The CDR3 runs from the conserved cysteine through the conserved F or W. The order of the fields is J gene, CDR3 length, clone size, V gene, D gene, CDR3 protein, CDR3 DNA. A D gene is named only where the DNA matches it firmly. Not all rows give a size; the values are once, few, many and, for expanded clones, a class.

j_call: TRBJ1-6; cdr3_length: 13; clone_size: few; v_call: TRBV5-1; d_call: -; cdr3_aa: CASSLGFGSPLHF; cdr3_nt: TGCGCCAGCAGCTTGGGGTTCGGGTCACCCCTCCACTTT
j_call: TRBJ2-2; cdr3_length: 16; clone_size: -; v_call: TRBV5-6; d_call: TRBD1; cdr3_aa: CASSLGQGADTGELFF; cdr3_nt: TGTGCCAGCAGCTTGGGACAGGGGGCGGACACCGGGGAGCTGTTTTTT
j_call: TRBJ2-1; cdr3_length: 16; clone_size: -; v_call: TRBV29-1; d_call: TRBD2; cdr3_aa: CSAHGGLAGSYNEQFF; cdr3_nt: TGCAGCGCTCACGGGGGACTAGCGGGGTCCTACAATGAGCAGTTCTTC
j_call: TRBJ2-7; cdr3_length: 12; clone_size: -; v_call: TRBV5-6; d_call: -; cdr3_aa: CASSLASYEQYF; cdr3_nt: TGTGCCAGCAGCTTGGCGTCTTACGAGCAGTACTTC
j_call: TRBJ2-5; cdr3_length: 17; clone_size: -; v_call: TRBV6-1; d_call: -; cdr3_aa: CASSDRRQALEFETQYF; cdr3_nt: TGTGCCAGCAGTGACAGGAGACAGGCACTTGAGTTTGAGACCCAGTACTTC
j_call: TRBJ1-1; cdr3_length: 14; clone_size: -; v_call: TRBV19; d_call: -; cdr3_aa: CASSKQAWGTEAFF; cdr3_nt: TGTGCCAGTAGTAAGCAGGCGTGGGGCACTGAAGCTTTCTTT
j_call: TRBJ2-3; cdr3_length: 14; clone_size: -; v_call: TRBV5-1; d_call: TRBD1; cdr3_aa: CASSLGGSTDTQYF; cdr3_nt: TGCGCCAGCAGCTTAGGGGGCTCCACAGATACGCAGTATTTT
j_call: TRBJ1-1; cdr3_length: 11; clone_size: -; v_call: TRBV29-1; d_call: -; cdr3_aa: CSGGSNTEAFF; cdr3_nt: TGCAGCGGAGGATCAAACACTGAAGCTTTCTTT
j_call: TRBJ2-1; cdr3_length: 17; clone_size: -; v_call: TRBV9; d_call: TRBD2; cdr3_aa: CASSVTTSGGLYNEQFF; cdr3_nt: TGTGCCAGCAGCGTTACAACTAGCGGGGGGCTCTACAATGAGCAGTTCTTC
j_call: TRBJ1-5; cdr3_length: 13; clone_size: -; v_call: TRBV5-1; d_call: -; cdr3_aa: CASRSGDNGPQHF; cdr3_nt: TGCGCCAGCAGATCAGGGGACAATGGGCCCCAGCATTTT